The 2 T cell receptor beta chains below were found in one sample sequenced in a study of glioma-infiltrating T cells. TCR alpha and beta CDR3 regions were amplified from RNA using iRepertoire nested multiplex PCR. MiXCR, run by TCRdb on the multiplex PCR reads, gives a single entry per CDR3 protein. In the table there are tens of thousands of distinct CDR3 sequences, under 30% of which are singletons. The material sequenced was glioma tissue, nonneoplastic brain tissue, or PBMCs (not recorded which). The receptors here all came from a human donor with low-grade glioma or glioblastoma, undergoing nonglioma brain surgery, or in good health (not recorded which).

Only one count was recorded for this clonotype. V and J are TRBV20-1 and TRBJ2-7, with TRBD1 identical over 7 bases. From germline, CDR1 is DFQATT and CDR2 SNEGSKA (reference sequence). The CDR3 length is 13 residues. J was trimmed by 3 bases and V by 6 bases; bases with no gene match: 8. In DNA form, the CDR3 reads TGCAGTGCCTCGACAGGGCCGTACTACGAGCAGTACTTC. It encodes CSASTGPYYEQYF.

This clonotype showed up many times. The chain is built from TRBV20-1 and TRBJ1-3, with D tentatively TRBD1 (5 bases). Germline assignment: CDR1 DFQATT and CDR2 SNEGSKA (reference sequence). V shed 5 bases and J shed 0 bases, with 20 bases lying between them. This CDR3 is built from 17 residues. CDR3 loop: CSAQPGRLDLSGNTIYF. The CDR3 coding sequence is TGCAGTGCTCAACCGGGGCGCCTTGACCTCTCTGGAAACACCATATATTTT.